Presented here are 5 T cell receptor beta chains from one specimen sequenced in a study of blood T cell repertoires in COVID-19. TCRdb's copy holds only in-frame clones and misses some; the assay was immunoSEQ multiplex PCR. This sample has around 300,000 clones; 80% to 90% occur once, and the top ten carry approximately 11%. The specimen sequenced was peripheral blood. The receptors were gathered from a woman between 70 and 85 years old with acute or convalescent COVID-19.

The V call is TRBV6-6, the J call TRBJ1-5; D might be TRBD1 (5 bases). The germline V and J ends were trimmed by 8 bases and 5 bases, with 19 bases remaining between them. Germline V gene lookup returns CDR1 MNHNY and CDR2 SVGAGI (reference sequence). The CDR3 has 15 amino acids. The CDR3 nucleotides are TGTGCCAGCTCGTTGATTTCGCGGGGGGATCAGCCCCAGCATTTT. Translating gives CASSLISRGDQPQHF.

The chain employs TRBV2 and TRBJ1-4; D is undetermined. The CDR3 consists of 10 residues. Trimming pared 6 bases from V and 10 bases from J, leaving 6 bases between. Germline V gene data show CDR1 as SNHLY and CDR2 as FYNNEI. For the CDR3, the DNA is TGTGCCAGCAGGACGGGAAAACTGTTTTTT. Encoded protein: CASRTGKLFF.

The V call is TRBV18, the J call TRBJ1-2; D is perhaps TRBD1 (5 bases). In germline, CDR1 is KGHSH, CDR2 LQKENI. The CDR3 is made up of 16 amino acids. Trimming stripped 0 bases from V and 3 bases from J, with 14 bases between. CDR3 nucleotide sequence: TGTGCCAGCTCACCACCGGGGACTCCGACGGACTATGGCTACACCTTC. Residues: CASSPPGTPTDYGYTF. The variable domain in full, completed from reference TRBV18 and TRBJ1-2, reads NAGVMQNPRHLVRRRGQEARLRCSPMKGHSHVYWYRQLPEEGLKFMVYLQKENIIDESGMPKERFSAEFPKEGPSILRIQQVVRGDSAAYFCASSPPGTPTDYGYTFGSGTRLTVV.

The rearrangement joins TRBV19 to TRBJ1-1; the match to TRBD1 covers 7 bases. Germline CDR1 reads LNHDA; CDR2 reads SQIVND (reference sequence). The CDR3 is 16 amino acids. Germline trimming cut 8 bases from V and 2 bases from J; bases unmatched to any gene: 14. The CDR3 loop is CASSNGQVPVNTEAFF. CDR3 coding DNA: TGTGCCAGTTCGAATGGACAGGTTCCAGTCAACACTGAAGCTTTCTTT.

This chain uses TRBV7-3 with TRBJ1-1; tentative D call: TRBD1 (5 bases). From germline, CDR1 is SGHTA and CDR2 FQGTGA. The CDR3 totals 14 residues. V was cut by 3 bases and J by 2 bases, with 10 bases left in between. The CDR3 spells CASSFQGTNTEAFF. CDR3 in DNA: TGTGCCAGCAGCTTTCAGGGTACTAACACTGAAGCTTTCTTT.